This TCR beta chain was retrieved from a study of blood T cell repertoires in COVID-19. Whole-study context: Material from acute and convalescent COVID-19 was sourced from the United States, Italy and Spain. T cells, B-cell-depleted T cells, or PBMCs provided the cDNA or gDNA that served as material.

In the original processing: Estimation of nucleated cell counts was performed using reference gene primer amplification. Clones were sequenced by immunoSEQ multiplex PCR, and TCRdb holds only the in-frame ones, with some missing. V, J and clone size are taken as reported in that table, and D and trimming were inferred from the DNA itself. The data show under 100,000 clones, around 87% seen once. This CDR3 spans 15 amino acids. Trimming removed 4 bases from V and 6 bases from J; junction bases left unmatched: 7. Germline assignment: CDR1 SGHNT and CDR2 YYREEE (reference sequence). This TCR derives from a human donor in a cohort sampled during active COVID-19. The genes are TRBV5-4 and TRBJ1-6; 7 bases are shared with TRBD1. Sequencing used peripheral blood. The CDR3 coding sequence is TGTGCCAGCAGCCCCAGGGGGGCGGGTAATTCACCCCTCCACTTT. It encodes CASSPRGAGNSPLHF.